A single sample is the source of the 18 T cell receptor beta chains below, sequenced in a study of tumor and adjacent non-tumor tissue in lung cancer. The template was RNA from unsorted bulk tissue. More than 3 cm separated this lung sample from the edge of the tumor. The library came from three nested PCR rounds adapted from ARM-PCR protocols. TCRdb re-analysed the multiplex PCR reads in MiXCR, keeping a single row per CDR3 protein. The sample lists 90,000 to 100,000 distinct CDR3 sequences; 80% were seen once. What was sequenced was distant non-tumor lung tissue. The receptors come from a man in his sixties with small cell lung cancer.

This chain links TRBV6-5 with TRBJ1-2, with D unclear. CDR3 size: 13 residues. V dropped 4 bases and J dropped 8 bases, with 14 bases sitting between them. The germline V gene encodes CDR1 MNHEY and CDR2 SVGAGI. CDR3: CASSSGQARGYTF. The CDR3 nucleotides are TGTGCCAGCAGTTCTGGTCAGGCACGGGGCTACACCTTC.

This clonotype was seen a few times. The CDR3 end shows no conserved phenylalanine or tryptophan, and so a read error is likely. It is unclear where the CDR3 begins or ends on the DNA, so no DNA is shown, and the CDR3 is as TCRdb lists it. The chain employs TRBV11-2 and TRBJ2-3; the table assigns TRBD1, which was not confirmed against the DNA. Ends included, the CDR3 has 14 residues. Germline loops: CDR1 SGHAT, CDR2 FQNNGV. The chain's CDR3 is CASSSWGATDTKYS.

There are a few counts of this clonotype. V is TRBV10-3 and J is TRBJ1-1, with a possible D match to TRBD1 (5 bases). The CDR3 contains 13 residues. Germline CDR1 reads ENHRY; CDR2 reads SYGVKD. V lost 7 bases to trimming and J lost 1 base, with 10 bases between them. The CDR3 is CAINRQQNTEAFF. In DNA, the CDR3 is TGTGCCATCAATCGACAGCAGAACACTGAAGCTTTCTTT.

DNA of the CDR3: TGCAGCGTTGAAAAATGTCGGGGCGTGGAGCAGTTCTTC. It encodes CSVEKCRGVEQFF. The V and J genes are TRBV29-1 and TRBJ2-1; the D gene could be TRBD1 or TRBD2 (5 bases each). Trimming took 2 bases from V and 10 from J, leaving 15 bases between them. The germline V gene has CDR1 SQVTM and CDR2 ANQGSEA. This CDR3 contains 13 residues.

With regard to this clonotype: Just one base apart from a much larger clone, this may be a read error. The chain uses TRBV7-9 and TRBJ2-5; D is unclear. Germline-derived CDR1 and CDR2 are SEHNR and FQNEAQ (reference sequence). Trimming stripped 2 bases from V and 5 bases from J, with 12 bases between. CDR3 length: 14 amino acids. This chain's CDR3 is CASSLSIVYETQYF. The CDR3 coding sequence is TGTGCCAGCAGCTTATCTATTGTTTACGAGACCCAGTACTTC.

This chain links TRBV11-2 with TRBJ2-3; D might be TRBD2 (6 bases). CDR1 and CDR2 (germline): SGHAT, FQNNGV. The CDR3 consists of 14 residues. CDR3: CTSSPFLRTDTQYF. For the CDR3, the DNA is TGTACTAGCAGCCCTTTTCTCCGCACAGATACGCAGTATTTT.

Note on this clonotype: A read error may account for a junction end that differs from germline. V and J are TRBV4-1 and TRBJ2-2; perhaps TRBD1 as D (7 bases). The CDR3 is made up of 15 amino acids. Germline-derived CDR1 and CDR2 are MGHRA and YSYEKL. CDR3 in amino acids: CASSSRGAYTGKLSF. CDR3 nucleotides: TGCGCCAGCAGCAGCAGGGGGGCCTATACCGGGAAGCTCTCTTTT.

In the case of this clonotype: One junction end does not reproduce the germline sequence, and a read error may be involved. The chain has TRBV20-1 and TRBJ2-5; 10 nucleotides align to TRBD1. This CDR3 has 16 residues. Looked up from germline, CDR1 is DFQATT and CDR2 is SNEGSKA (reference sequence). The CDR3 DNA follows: TGCATTGCTAGAGGGACAGGGGCCTTAGGGGCTGAGACCCAGTACTTC. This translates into CIARGTGALGAETQYF.

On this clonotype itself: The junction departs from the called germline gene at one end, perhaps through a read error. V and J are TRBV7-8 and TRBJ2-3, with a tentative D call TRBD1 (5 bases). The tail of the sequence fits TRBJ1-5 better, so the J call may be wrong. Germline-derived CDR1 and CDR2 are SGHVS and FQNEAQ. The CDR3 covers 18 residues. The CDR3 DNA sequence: TGTGCCACCAGCTTAGCTGAAGTGGGGGACCCCTCCACAGATACGCAGCATTTT. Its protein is CATSLAEVGDPSTDTQHF.

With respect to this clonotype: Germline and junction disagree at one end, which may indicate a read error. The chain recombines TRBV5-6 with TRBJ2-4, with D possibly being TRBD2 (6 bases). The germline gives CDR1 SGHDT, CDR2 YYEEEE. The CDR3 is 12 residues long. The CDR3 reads CVSGLAKNIQYF. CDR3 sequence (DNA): TGTGTCAGCGGGCTAGCCAAAAACATTCAGTACTTC. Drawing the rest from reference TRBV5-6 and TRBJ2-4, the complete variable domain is DAGVTQSPTHLIKTRGQQVTLRCSPKSGHDTVSWYQQALGQGPQFIFQYYEEEERQRGNFPDRFSGHQFPNYSSELNVNALLLGDSALYLCVSGLAKNIQYFGAGTRLSVL.

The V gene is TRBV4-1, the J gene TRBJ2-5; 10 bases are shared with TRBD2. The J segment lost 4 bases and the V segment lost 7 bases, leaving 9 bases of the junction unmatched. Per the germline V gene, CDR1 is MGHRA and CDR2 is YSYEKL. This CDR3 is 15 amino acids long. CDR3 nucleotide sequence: TGCGCCAGCATACCCTTACTAGCGGGAATAGAGACCCAGTACTTC. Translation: CASIPLLAGIETQYF.

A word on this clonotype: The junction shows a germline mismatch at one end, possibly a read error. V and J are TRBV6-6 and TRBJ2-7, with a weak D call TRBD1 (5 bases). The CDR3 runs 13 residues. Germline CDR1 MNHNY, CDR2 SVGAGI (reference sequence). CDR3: CASHRMRPTKQYF. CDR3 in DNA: TGTGCCAGTCACAGGATGCGGCCGACCAAGCAATACTTC.

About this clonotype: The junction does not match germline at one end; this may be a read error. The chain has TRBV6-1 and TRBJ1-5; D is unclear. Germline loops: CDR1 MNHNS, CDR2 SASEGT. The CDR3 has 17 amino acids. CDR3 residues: CTSSEAVALGSNQPQHF. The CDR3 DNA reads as TGTACCAGCAGTGAAGCGGTCGCACTGGGGTCCAATCAGCCCCAGCATTTT.

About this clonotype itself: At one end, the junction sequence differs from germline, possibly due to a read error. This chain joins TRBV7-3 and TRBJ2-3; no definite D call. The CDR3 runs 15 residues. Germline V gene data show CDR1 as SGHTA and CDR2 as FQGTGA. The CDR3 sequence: CTSNSRHGVGDTQYF. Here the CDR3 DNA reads TGTACCAGCAACTCCCGACATGGTGTAGGAGATACGCAGTATTTT.

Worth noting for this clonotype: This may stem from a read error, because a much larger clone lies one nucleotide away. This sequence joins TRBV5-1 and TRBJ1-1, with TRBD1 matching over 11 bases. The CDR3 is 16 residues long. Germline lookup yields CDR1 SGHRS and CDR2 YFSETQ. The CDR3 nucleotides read TGCGCCAGCAGCAGGGGACAGGGGGTAGGGAACAGTGAAGCTTTCTTT. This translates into CASSRGQGVGNSEAFF.

CDR3 amino acids: CASSSGLGSSPLHF. The CDR3 region has the DNA TGTGCCAGCAGTTCGGGATTGGGGAGTTCACCCCTCCACTTT. The chain employs TRBV6-6 and TRBJ1-6; D remains ambiguous. Germline CDR1 is MNHNY and CDR2 is SVGAGI (reference sequence). CDR3 length: 14 amino acids. Trimming shortened V by 4 bases and J by 9 bases, and 13 bases separated the two germline ends.

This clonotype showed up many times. DNA of the CDR3: TGTGCCAGCAGCCAAGGCCGTCGAAGCGGGAGTGGTAATGAGCAGTTCTTC. Protein: CASSQGRRSGSGNEQFF. The chain carries TRBV4-2 and TRBJ2-1; 8 bases map to TRBD2. Trimming took 1 base from V and 7 from J; bases not matched to a gene: 12. Germline CDR1 reads LGHNA; CDR2 reads YNFKEQ. The CDR3 is made up of 17 amino acids.

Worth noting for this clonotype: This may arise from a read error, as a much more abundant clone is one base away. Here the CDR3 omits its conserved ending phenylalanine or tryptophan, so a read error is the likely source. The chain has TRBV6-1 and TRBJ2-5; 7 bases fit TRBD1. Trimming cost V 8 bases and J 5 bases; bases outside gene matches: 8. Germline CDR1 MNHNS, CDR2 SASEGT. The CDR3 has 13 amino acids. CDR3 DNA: TGTGCCAGCGGCTTGACAGGGCATGAGACCCAGTACGTC. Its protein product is CASGLTGHETQYV.